This TCR beta chain derives from a study of T cells in Graves' hyperthyroidism and ophthalmopathy. RNA transcripts served as the template for amplifying TCR beta CDR3 regions. HTBI primers were the set used in a first-round RT-PCR of the TCR CDR3. MiXCR was run by TCRdb on the multiplex PCR reads, yielding one entry per CDR3 protein. The sample includes some 400,000 distinct CDR3 sequences, approximately 13% seen only once; the top ten take 20% to 25%. The CDR3 sequence is 16 residues long. With 0 bases removed from V and 4 bases from J, the gap between germline ends came to 15 bases. Per germline, CDR1 SGDLS and CDR2 YYNGEE. This clonotype was seen more than once but under ten times.

Input material: blood. The receptor comes from a man aged 25-45 years with Graves' hyperthyroidism that later progressed to Graves' ophthalmopathy. The J gene is TRBJ2-3, the V gene TRBV9, with a weak D call TRBD1 (6 bases). DNA for the CDR3: TGTGCCAGCAGCGTAGTGGCAGGGGTGAGCGCAGATACGCAGTATTTT. This gives the protein CASSVVAGVSADTQYF.